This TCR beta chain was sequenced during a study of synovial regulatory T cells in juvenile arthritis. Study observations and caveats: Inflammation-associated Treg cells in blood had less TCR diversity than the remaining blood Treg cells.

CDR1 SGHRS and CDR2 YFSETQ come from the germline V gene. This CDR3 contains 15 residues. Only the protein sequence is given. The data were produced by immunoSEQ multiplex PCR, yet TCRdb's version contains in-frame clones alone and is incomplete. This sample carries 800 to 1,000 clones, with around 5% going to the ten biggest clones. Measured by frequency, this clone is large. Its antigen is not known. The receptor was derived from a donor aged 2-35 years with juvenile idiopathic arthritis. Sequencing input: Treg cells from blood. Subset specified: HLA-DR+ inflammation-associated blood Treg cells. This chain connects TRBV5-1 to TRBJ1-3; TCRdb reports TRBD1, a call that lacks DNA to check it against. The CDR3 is CASSLVGDSGNTIYF.